Following are 26 T cell receptor beta chains from one sample sequenced in a study of cytomegalovirus exposure and HLA in healthy donors. Primers: 60 Vbeta forward and 13 Jbeta reverse. Assay: immunoSEQ multiplex PCR; the TCRdb copy retains only in-frame clones and omits some. This table has about 190,000 clones, over 60% appearing once. The material sequenced was PBMCs. The receptors come from a woman in her 30s in good health and CMV-seropositive.

The gene calls are TRBV4-3 and TRBJ2-7, with 8 bases that match TRBD1. Losses at the gene ends were 4 bases for V and 0 bases for J; bases not matched to a gene: 5. Per the germline V gene, CDR1 is LGHNA and CDR2 is YSLEER. This CDR3 comprises 15 residues. CDR3 DNA: TGCGCCAGCAGCCTTGACAGGGGATCCTCCTACGAGCAGTACTTC. Translated: CASSLDRGSSYEQYF.

CDR3 DNA: TGTGCCAGCAGCCCAAGTGAGGGGGCGGATGAAAAACTGTTTTTT. Translation gives CASSPSEGADEKLFF. The rearrangement joins TRBV4-2 to TRBJ1-4; the match to TRBD1 covers 7 bases. The CDR3 is made up of 15 amino acids. Trimming removed 4 bases from V and 6 bases from J; junction bases left unmatched: 8. The germline V gene encodes CDR1 LGHNA and CDR2 YNFKEQ.

This clone has a handful of counts. The chain links TRBV28 to TRBJ2-3; possibly TRBD2 for D (6 bases). The CDR3 sequence is 17 residues long. Germline V gene sequence: CDR1 MDHEN, CDR2 SYDVKM. The V gene lost 2 bases and the J gene lost 1 base, with 16 bases spanning the gap. The CDR3 DNA reads TGTGCCAGCAGTTTAGGGGGGTCTCTTAGCGGCACAGATACGCAGTATTTT. Encoded protein: CASSLGGSLSGTDTQYF. Full variable domain (missing parts from reference TRBV28 and TRBJ2-3): DVKVTQSSRYLVKRTGEKVFLECVQDMDHENMFWYRQDPGLGLRLIYFSYDVKMKEKGDIPEGYSVSREKKERFSLILESASTNQTSMYLCASSLGGSLSGTDTQYFGPGTRLTVL.

V and J are TRBV5-1 and TRBJ2-2; 7 bases agree with TRBD2. The CDR3 loop spans 15 amino acids. The germline V gene has CDR1 SGHRS and CDR2 YFSETQ. V lost 4 bases to trimming and J lost 8 bases; unmatched junction nucleotides: 11. In DNA, the CDR3 is TGCGCCAGCAGCCCCCGCGGGACTAACCAAGGGGAGCTGTTTTTT. It is translated as CASSPRGTNQGELFF.

The V and J genes are TRBV19 and TRBJ2-3; TRBD1 might be the D (5 bases). CDR1 and CDR2 (germline): LNHDA, SQIVND (reference sequence). This CDR3 region has 13 residues. V gave up 0 bases and J gave up 5 bases, with 6 bases separating them. This CDR3 is CASSIEGVDTQYF. The CDR3 nucleotides read TGTGCCAGTAGTATAGAAGGGGTAGATACGCAGTATTTT. Drawing the rest from reference TRBV19 and TRBJ2-3, the complete variable domain is DGGITQSPKYLFRKEGQNVTLSCEQNLNHDAMYWYRQDPGQGLRLIYYSQIVNDFQKGDIAEGYSVSREKKESFPLTVTSAQKNPTAFYLCASSIEGVDTQYFGPGTRLTVL.

The genes are TRBV7-2 and TRBJ1-3, with D possibly matching TRBD1 (5 bases). CDR3 length equals 16 residues. V dropped 0 bases and J dropped 6 bases, with 15 bases sitting between them. Germline V gene lookup returns CDR1 SGHTA and CDR2 FQGNSA. In DNA form, the CDR3 reads TGTGCCAGCAGCTTAGCCCGCAGGGAATTGGTAAACACCATATATTTT. Translated: CASSLARRELVNTIYF.

The genes are TRBV7-2 and TRBJ2-3; 11 positions agree with TRBD2. CDR1 and CDR2 (germline): SGHTA, FQGNSA. With V trimmed by 5 bases and J by 1 base, 2 bases remained unmatched. The CDR3 length is 15 residues. CDR3 sequence reads: CASSVSGGGTDTQYF. CDR3 DNA: TGTGCCAGCAGCGTTAGCGGGGGGGGCACAGATACGCAGTATTTT. The variable domain in full, completed from reference TRBV7-2 and TRBJ2-3, reads GAGVSQSPSNKVTEKGKDVELRCDPISGHTALYWYRQSLGQGLEFLIYFQGNSAPDKSGLPSDRFSAERTGGSVSTLTIQRTQQEDSAVYLCASSVSGGGTDTQYFGPGTRLTVL.

The rearrangement links TRBV7-2 to TRBJ2-5; the D is unclear. The CDR3 runs to 13 residues. The V and J ends lost 2 bases and 0 bases respectively, with 4 bases between them. Germline CDR1 reads SGHTA; CDR2 reads FQGNSA. This CDR3 is CASSLQYQETQYF. In nucleotides, the CDR3 is TGTGCCAGCAGCTTACAGTACCAAGAGACCCAGTACTTC. The full variable domain, with the rest looked up from reference TRBV7-2 and TRBJ2-5, is GAGVSQSPSNKVTEKGKDVELRCDPISGHTALYWYRQSLGQGLEFLIYFQGNSAPDKSGLPSDRFSAERTGGSVSTLTIQRTQQEDSAVYLCASSLQYQETQYFGPGTRLLVL.

This clone came up a few times. This rearrangement joins TRBV6-1 to TRBJ1-4; weak D call: TRBD1 (6 bases). Germline assignment: CDR1 MNHNS and CDR2 SASEGT. Trimming shortened V by 5 bases and J by 6 bases, and 10 bases separated the two germline ends. The CDR3 has 13 residues. Here the CDR3 reads CASSNYRDEKLFF. DNA of the CDR3: TGTGCCAGCAGTAACTACAGGGATGAAAAACTGTTTTTT.

The rearrangement uses TRBV5-1 and TRBJ2-7, with TRBD1 matching 7 bases. Looked up from germline, CDR1 is SGHRS and CDR2 is YFSETQ. The CDR3 spans 15 residues. Unmatched junction bases numbered 6, after V lost 3 bases and J lost 0 bases. This CDR3 is CASSSGQVGSYEQYF. CDR3 bases: TGCGCCAGCAGCTCAGGACAGGTGGGCTCCTACGAGCAGTACTTC.

The chain combines TRBV7-8 with TRBJ1-1; 7 bases fit TRBD1. This CDR3 contains 16 residues. V dropped 5 bases and J dropped 4; count of bases not matched to a gene: 13. Germline values: CDR1 SGHVS, CDR2 FQNEAQ. CDR3 in amino acids: CASSTTGFSSVTEAFF. The CDR3 region has the DNA TGTGCCAGCAGCACGACAGGGTTCTCGTCGGTCACTGAAGCTTTCTTT.

The chain combines TRBV27 with TRBJ2-7, with 9 nucleotides matching TRBD2. V lost 4 bases, J lost 2 bases, and 9 bases stayed unmatched. This CDR3 comprises 16 residues. CDR1 and CDR2 from the germline V gene are MNHEY and SMNVEV (reference sequence). CDR3 region: CASSSSSGTVTYEQYF. CDR3 in DNA: TGTGCCAGCAGTTCGTCTAGCGGGACAGTAACCTACGAGCAGTACTTC.

For the CDR3, the DNA is TGCGCCAGCACCATTGGGACAGGGATTCCCTACGAGCAGTACTTC. Its translation is CASTIGTGIPYEQYF. This rearrangement joins TRBV5-1 to TRBJ2-7, with 9 bases aligning to TRBD1. Germline CDR1 reads SGHRS; CDR2 reads YFSETQ. Trimming at V came to 6 bases and at J to 2 bases, leaving 9 bases not matched to a gene. This CDR3 has 15 residues.

The chain employs TRBV2 and TRBJ2-7; TRBD2 matches at 10 bases. The CDR3 sequence is 15 residues long. Trimming at V came to 5 bases and at J to 6 bases, leaving 10 bases not matched to a gene. Germline-derived CDR1 and CDR2 are SNHLY and FYNNEI. The CDR3 reads CASSTPSGLASEQYF. The CDR3 DNA reads as TGTGCCAGCAGTACTCCTTCGGGACTAGCGAGCGAGCAGTACTTC.

This clone was detected only a few times. The chain is built from TRBV6-5 and TRBJ2-1; TRBD2 matches at 10 bases. V was clipped by 6 bases and J by 1 base; unmatched bases: 3. Germline loops: CDR1 MNHEY, CDR2 SVGAGI. The CDR3 runs 15 residues. CDR3 protein: CASRRAGGSYNEQFF. The CDR3 nucleotides are TGTGCCAGCAGACGAGCGGGAGGGTCCTACAATGAGCAGTTCTTC.

The rearrangement uses TRBV2 and TRBJ1-5; the D is unclear. The CDR3 totals 13 residues. V lost 1 base and J lost 3, with 4 bases in between. Germline-derived CDR1 and CDR2 are SNHLY and FYNNEI. The CDR3: CASSEGLNQPQHF. Here the CDR3 DNA reads TGTGCCAGCAGTGAAGGTCTCAATCAGCCCCAGCATTTT.

The chain uses TRBV2 and TRBJ1-2, with D possibly matching TRBD1 (6 bases). Trimming shortened V by 3 bases and J by 6 bases, and 8 bases separated the two germline ends. The CDR3 length is 12 residues. The germline gives CDR1 SNHLY, CDR2 FYNNEI. This CDR3 reads CASSDRGDGYTF. CDR3 DNA: TGTGCCAGCAGTGACAGGGGTGATGGCTACACCTTC.

Concerning this clone: A junction end diverges from the germline sequence, so it may reflect a read error. The chain has TRBV5-6 and TRBJ2-3; a possible D gene is TRBD1 (6 bases). This CDR3 comprises 15 residues. The germline V gene encodes CDR1 SGHDT and CDR2 YYEEEE. The CDR3 nucleotides are TGTGCCAGCAGCTTGGGACAGGCGTACACAAATACGCAGTATTTT. This codes for CASSLGQAYTNTQYF.

The chain uses TRBV19 and TRBJ1-5; unclear D gene. The germline V gene encodes CDR1 LNHDA and CDR2 SQIVND (reference sequence). This CDR3 contains 14 residues. V was clipped by 2 bases and J by 3 bases, with 8 bases between them. The CDR3 is CASSIYGDNQPQHF. The CDR3 nucleotides read TGTGCCAGTAGTATATATGGAGACAATCAGCCCCAGCATTTT.

The chain couples TRBV5-5 to TRBJ1-1; D uncertain. Germline CDR1 SGHKS, CDR2 YYEKEE (reference sequence). V lost 4 bases to trimming and J lost 4 bases, with 11 bases between them. This CDR3 spans 13 amino acids. The CDR3 protein is CASSPRQATEAFF. DNA of the CDR3: TGTGCCAGCAGCCCCCGCCAGGCCACTGAAGCTTTCTTT.

The chain links TRBV28 to TRBJ2-3; a possible D gene is TRBD2 (5 bases). Germline lookup yields CDR1 MDHEN and CDR2 SYDVKM. Deletions cut 8 bases from V and 6 bases from J, with 21 bases between. CDR3 size: 15 residues. The CDR3 spells CASCRGPYSRDTQYF. As DNA, the CDR3 is TGTGCCAGCTGCCGAGGGCCCTATTCGCGGGATACGCAGTATTTT. The full variable domain, with the rest looked up from reference TRBV28 and TRBJ2-3, is DVKVTQSSRYLVKRTGEKVFLECVQDMDHENMFWYRQDPGLGLRLIYFSYDVKMKEKGDIPEGYSVSREKKERFSLILESASTNQTSMYLCASCRGPYSRDTQYFGPGTRLTVL.

The chain has TRBV7-9 and TRBJ2-1; 8 nucleotides agree with TRBD1. The CDR3 runs to 17 residues. The germline V gene has CDR1 SEHNR and CDR2 FQNEAQ (reference sequence). The ends lost 3 bases at V and 4 bases at J; junction bases unmatched: 11. The CDR3 nucleotides are TGTGCCAGCAGCTTGGGCTCGGGGACAGGCCATTACAATGAGCAGTTCTTC. Translated, it gives CASSLGSGTGHYNEQFF.

The chain couples TRBV4-2 to TRBJ1-4; TRBD1 aligns across 8 bases. Germline CDR1 reads LGHNA; CDR2 reads YNFKEQ. Trimming removed 0 bases from V and 6 bases from J; junction bases left unmatched: 9. The CDR3 length is 17 residues. CDR3 bases: TGTGCCAGCAGCCAAGATGGAGAGACAGGGGTTTATGAAAAACTGTTTTTT. Translating it yields CASSQDGETGVYEKLFF.

This clone appeared a single time. The V call is TRBV28, the J call TRBJ1-2, with D possibly TRBD1 on 6 matching bases. This CDR3 has 13 amino acids. The germline V and J ends were trimmed by 3 bases and 6 bases, with 11 bases remaining between them. Germline CDR1 is MDHEN and CDR2 is SYDVKM. CDR3 DNA sequence: TGTGCCAGCAGTTTGGTACAGGGAGATGGCTACACCTTC. It is translated as CASSLVQGDGYTF.

This clone was counted a few times. The rearrangement links TRBV30 to TRBJ2-7; D ambiguous. CDR3 length: 11 residues. Germline V CDR1 and CDR2: GTSNPN, SVGIG (reference sequence). The ends were cut back, 2 bases at V and 2 bases at J, with 4 bases in the middle. The CDR3 DNA reads as TGTGCCTGGAGTTCTACCTACGAGCAGTACTTC. Translation: CAWSSTYEQYF.

The chain carries TRBV19 and TRBJ1-5; tentatively, D is TRBD1 (5 bases). Germline CDR1 and CDR2: LNHDA and SQIVND (reference sequence). This CDR3 has 14 residues. V lost 5 bases and J 11 bases, leaving 19 bases between the germline ends. The CDR3 DNA is TGTGCCAGTAGTCCCTCTCGCGGGGGACCGACCCAGCATTTT. Translation gives CASSPSRGGPTQHF.